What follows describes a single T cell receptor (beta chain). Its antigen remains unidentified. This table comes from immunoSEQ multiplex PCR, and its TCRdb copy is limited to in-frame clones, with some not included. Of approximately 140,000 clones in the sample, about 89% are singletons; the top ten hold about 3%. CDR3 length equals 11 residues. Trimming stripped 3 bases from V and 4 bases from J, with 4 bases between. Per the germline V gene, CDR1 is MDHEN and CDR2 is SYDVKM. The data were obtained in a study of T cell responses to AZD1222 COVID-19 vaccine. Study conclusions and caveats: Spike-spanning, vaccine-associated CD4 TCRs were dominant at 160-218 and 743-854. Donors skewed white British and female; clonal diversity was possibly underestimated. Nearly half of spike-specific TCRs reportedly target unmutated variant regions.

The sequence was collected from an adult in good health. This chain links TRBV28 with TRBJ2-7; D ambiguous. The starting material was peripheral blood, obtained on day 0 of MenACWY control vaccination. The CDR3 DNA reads TGTGCCAGCAGTTTCCGTTACGAGCAGTACTTC. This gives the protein CASSFRYEQYF.